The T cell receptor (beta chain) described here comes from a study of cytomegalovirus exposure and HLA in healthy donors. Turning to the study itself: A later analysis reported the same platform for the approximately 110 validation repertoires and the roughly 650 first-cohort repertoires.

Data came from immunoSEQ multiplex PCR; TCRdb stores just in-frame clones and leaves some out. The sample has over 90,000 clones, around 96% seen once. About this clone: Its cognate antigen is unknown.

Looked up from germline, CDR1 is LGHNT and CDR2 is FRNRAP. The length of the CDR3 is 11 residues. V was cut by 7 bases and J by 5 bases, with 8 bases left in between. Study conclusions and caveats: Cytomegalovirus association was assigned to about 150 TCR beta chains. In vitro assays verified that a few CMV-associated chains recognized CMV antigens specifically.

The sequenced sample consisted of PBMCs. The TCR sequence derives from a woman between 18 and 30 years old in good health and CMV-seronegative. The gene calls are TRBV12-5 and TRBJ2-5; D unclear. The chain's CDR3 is CASATYETQYF. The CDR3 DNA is TGTGCTAGTGCCACCTATGAGACCCAGTACTTC.